Listed here are 8 T cell receptor beta chains from one sample, sequenced in a study of cytotoxic CD8 clonotypes in ibrutinib-treated CLL. TCRdb keeps only in-frame clones here, not all; method: immunoSEQ multiplex PCR. This sample yields roughly 180,000 clones, of which 70% to 85% are seen a single time; 3.5% to 5.5% belongs to the top ten. The sample in question was PBMCs, obtained after 24 months of ibrutinib treatment. The receptors come from a human donor with chronic lymphocytic leukemia.

The V call is TRBV15, the J call TRBJ2-3; D is uncertain. There are 13 residues in the CDR3. Trimming took off 4 bases at V and 0 bases at J, with 5 bases between the two ends. The germline CDR1 and CDR2 sequences are LNHNV and YYDKDF (reference sequence). CDR3 sequence reads: CATSISSTDTQYF. CDR3 DNA sequence: TGTGCCACCAGCATTTCTAGCACAGATACGCAGTATTTT.

This rearrangement joins TRBV11-2 to TRBJ2-1; the match to TRBD2 covers 9 bases. Per the germline V gene, CDR1 is SGHAT and CDR2 is FQNNGV. J gave up 6 bases and V 6 bases, and 9 bases lay outside the gene matches. This CDR3 is built from 15 residues. The CDR3 sequence is CASSLSPLAGNEQFF. The CDR3 DNA is TGTGCCAGCAGTTTATCCCCACTAGCGGGCAATGAGCAGTTCTTC.

In this sample, this clone turned up a few times. This sequence joins TRBV7-3 and TRBJ2-2; 12 bases match TRBD2. Germline V CDR1 and CDR2: SGHTA, FQGTGA. This CDR3 spans 16 amino acids. The ends lost 4 bases at V and 6 bases at J; junction bases unmatched: 6. CDR3 in amino acids: CASSSRLAGESGELFF. In nucleotides, the CDR3 is TGTGCCAGCAGCTCCCGACTAGCGGGAGAATCCGGGGAGCTGTTTTTT.

This chain connects TRBV19 to TRBJ1-5; D is possibly TRBD1 (6 bases). This CDR3 region has 14 residues. V was clipped by 4 bases and J by 5 bases, with 12 bases between them. CDR1 is LNHDA and CDR2 is SQIVND in the germline V gene (reference sequence). For the CDR3, the DNA is TGTGCCAGTAGTAAACCGGGGGCGGATCAGCCCCAGCATTTT. Encoded protein: CASSKPGADQPQHF.

This sequence joins TRBV30 and TRBJ1-2; D not resolved. The CDR3 consists of 13 residues. Per the germline V gene, CDR1 is GTSNPN and CDR2 is SVGIG (reference sequence). V lost 4 bases to trimming and J lost 2 bases, with 11 bases between them. CDR3 sequence reads: CAWNNIRNYGYTF. DNA of the CDR3: TGTGCCTGGAACAATATACGGAACTATGGCTACACCTTC.

V gene TRBV6-1 combines with J gene TRBJ1-3; D is undetermined. Per germline, CDR1 MNHNS and CDR2 SASEGT. The CDR3 extends over 16 amino acids. With 1 base removed from V and 1 base from J, the gap between germline ends came to 11 bases. CDR3 in DNA: TGTGCCAGCAGTGAAGGGGCAGGACCGTCTGGAAACACCATATATTTT. Its translation: CASSEGAGPSGNTIYF.

The chain has TRBV6-1 and TRBJ1-5, with D tentatively TRBD1 (6 bases). The CDR3 spans 14 residues. Germline loops: CDR1 MNHNS, CDR2 SASEGT. With 7 bases removed from V and 2 bases from J, the gap between germline ends came to 12 bases. The chain's CDR3 is CASNDNRGNQPQHF. The CDR3 nucleotides read TGTGCCAGCAATGATAACAGGGGCAATCAGCCCCAGCATTTT.

This clone was seen only a few times. The chain employs TRBV7-2 and TRBJ1-5, with TRBD1 matching 7 bases. Trimming took 2 bases from V and 5 from J; bases not matched to a gene: 6. CDR1 SGHTA and CDR2 FQGNSA come from the germline V gene. The CDR3 contains 15 residues. Here the CDR3 DNA reads TGTGCCAGCAGCTTAAGACAGGGAGGGGATCAGCCCCAGCATTTT. Encoded protein: CASSLRQGGDQPQHF.